The 27 T cell receptor beta chains below all came from one sample that was sequenced in a study of blood T cell repertoires in COVID-19. The repertoire was sequenced with immunoSEQ multiplex PCR; TCRdb's copy has only in-frame clones and lacks some. The sample holds approximately 250,000 clones, around 88% seen once. Sequenced sample: PBMCs or T cells enriched from blood (not recorded which). All receptors derive from a woman between 35 and 50 years old with acute COVID-19.

The V and J genes are TRBV9 and TRBJ1-2; TRBD1 is a possible D gene (5 bases). CDR1 SGDLS and CDR2 YYNGEE come from the germline V gene. Trimming stripped 0 bases from V and 0 bases from J, with 9 bases between. The CDR3 contains 15 residues. DNA of the CDR3: TGTGCCAGCAGCGTAGGGGGCGCGACTAACTATGGCTACACCTTC. Protein product: CASSVGGATNYGYTF.

This clone has a single count. The chain combines TRBV18 with TRBJ2-7, with D uncertain. From germline, CDR1 is KGHSH and CDR2 LQKENI. The ends were cut back, 1 base at V and 5 bases at J, with 9 bases in the middle. CDR3 length: 13 residues. In DNA, the CDR3 is TGTGCCAGCTCACCACGCGGCCTCCACGAGCAGTACGTC. It encodes CASSPRGLHEQYV.

By share, this clone counts as medium-sized. The chain recombines TRBV7-8 with TRBJ1-2, with 7 bases that match TRBD1. V shed 5 bases, J shed 2 bases, and the junction held 23 bases outside the gene matches. The CDR3 is made up of 20 amino acids. CDR1 is SGHVS and CDR2 is FQNEAQ in the germline V gene. This CDR3 is CASSPKLRPTGVVSNYGYTF. The CDR3 DNA reads as TGTGCCAGCAGCCCTAAGTTACGCCCCACAGGGGTGGTTTCGAACTATGGCTACACCTTC.

The chain carries TRBV4-1 and TRBJ1-1; D may be TRBD1 (5 bases). V shed 5 bases and J shed 3 bases, with 16 bases lying between them. The CDR3 is 15 residues long. The germline V gene has CDR1 MGHRA and CDR2 YSYEKL. CDR3 loop: CASSFRQSIDTEAFF. CDR3 bases: TGCGCCAGCAGCTTCCGACAGTCTATTGACACTGAAGCTTTCTTT.

Here the CDR3 reads CASAALSGLKLSTDTQYF. The CDR3 bases are TGTGCCAGCGCCGCCCTATCGGGACTAAAGCTTAGCACAGATACGCAGTATTTT. This chain connects TRBV10-3 to TRBJ2-3, with 7 positions matching TRBD2. Germline CDR1 is ENHRY and CDR2 is SYGVKD. The junction had 19 bases not matched to a gene; V was cut back by 10 bases and J by 0 bases. This CDR3 region has 18 residues.

The genes are TRBV11-2 and TRBJ1-5, with D unresolved. Germline CDR1 SGHAT, CDR2 FQNNGV. This CDR3 spans 13 amino acids. The V end lost 5 bases, the J end lost 5 bases, and 10 bases lay between the germline ends. The DNA of the CDR3 is TGTGCCAGCAGCCCAGGCCCGCATCAGCCCCAGCATTTT. Protein sequence: CASSPGPHQPQHF.

This clone was observed a single time. V usage is TRBV7-9 and J usage is TRBJ1-1; weak D call: TRBD1 (5 bases). The V end was cut by 5 bases, the J end by 2 bases, with 12 bases between. This CDR3 has 14 amino acids. Germline V gene data show CDR1 as SEHNR and CDR2 as FQNEAQ (reference sequence). DNA of the CDR3: TGTGCCAGCAGCAACCGCAGGGAAAACACTGAAGCTTTCTTT. The encoded protein is CASSNRRENTEAFF. The full variable domain, in which reference TRBV7-9 and TRBJ1-1 provide the parts outside the CDR3, is DTGVSQNPRHKITKRGQNVTFRCDPISEHNRLYWYRQTLGQGPEFLTYFQNEAQLEKSRLLSDRFSAERPKGSFSTLEIQRTEQGDSAMYLCASSNRRENTEAFFGQGTRLTVV.

As for this clone: At one end, the junction sequence differs from germline, possibly due to a read error. The chain couples TRBV7-7 to TRBJ2-2; 9 bases fit TRBD2. CDR1 and CDR2 (germline): SSHAT, FNYEAQ (reference sequence). CDR3 length: 16 residues. This CDR3 reads CASSLVAGDRTGELFF. Written as DNA, the CDR3 is TGTGCTAGCAGCTTAGTAGCGGGAGATCGCACCGGGGAGCTGTTTTTT.

This clone was counted only a few times. CDR3 bases: TGTGCCACCAGTGACCAAGGGGGGAGGGGCTACAATGAGCAGTTCTTC. Translating gives CATSDQGGRGYNEQFF. The rearrangement uses TRBV24-1 and TRBJ2-1; the D gene is possibly TRBD2 (7 bases). The CDR3 is 16 residues long. Germline-derived CDR1 and CDR2 are KGHDR and SFDVKD. Trimming left V 4 bases short and J 3 bases short, with 15 bases between.

The sample holds one count of this clone. The chain links TRBV5-1 to TRBJ2-3; 8 positions match TRBD1. Germline trimming cut 5 bases from V and 4 bases from J; bases unmatched to any gene: 6. The CDR3 has 14 amino acids. Germline V gene sequence: CDR1 SGHRS, CDR2 YFSETQ. CDR3 protein: CASSDDRGSDTQYF. CDR3 nucleotide sequence: TGCGCCAGCAGTGATGACAGGGGATCAGATACGCAGTATTTT. The full variable domain, in which reference TRBV5-1 and TRBJ2-3 provide the parts outside the CDR3, is KAGVTQTPRYLIKTRGQQVTLSCSPISGHRSVSWYQQTPGQGLQFLFEYFSETQRNKGNFPGRFSGRQFSNSRSEMNVSTLELGDSALYLCASSDDRGSDTQYFGPGTRLTVL.

A single count supports this clone. The chain carries TRBV9 and TRBJ2-5; D might be TRBD2 (6 bases). Germline CDR1 is SGDLS and CDR2 is YYNGEE. V gave up 0 bases and J gave up 4 bases, with 16 bases separating them. The CDR3 consists of 16 residues. The CDR3 nucleotides read TGTGCCAGCAGCGTAGCCTCCCAGGGACTGGGAGAGACCCAGTACTTC. Amino acids: CASSVASQGLGETQYF.

With regard to this clone: Mismatch with germline at one junction end may stem from a read error. The chain is built from TRBV12-5 and TRBJ1-1; 7 bases are a match to TRBD1. The CDR3 spans 18 residues. Germline lookup yields CDR1 LGHNT and CDR2 FRNRAP. Here the CDR3 DNA reads TGTGCTAGTGGTTTGTTAAGGACAGGAGCAAGGGTGAACACTAAAGCTTTCTTT. Encoded protein: CASGLLRTGARVNTKAFF.

This clone appeared a single time. This chain connects TRBV6-1 to TRBJ1-6; D is ambiguous. V shed 0 bases and J shed 9 bases, with 6 bases lying between them. Germline CDR1 MNHNS, CDR2 SASEGT. This CDR3 comprises 13 residues. CDR3: CASSEARVSPLHF. CDR3 nucleotides: TGTGCCAGCAGTGAAGCGCGGGTTTCACCCCTCCACTTT.

The V gene is TRBV28, the J gene TRBJ1-2, with D possibly being TRBD1 (6 bases). The germline gives CDR1 MDHEN, CDR2 SYDVKM. V was cut by 2 bases and J by 4 bases, with 8 bases left in between. The CDR3 extends over 13 amino acids. In DNA form, the CDR3 reads TGTGCCAGCAGTTTAACAGGGACCTATGGCTACACCTTC. As protein: CASSLTGTYGYTF.

This chain links TRBV18 with TRBJ2-2; 10 nucleotides align to TRBD2. J gave up 5 bases and V 6 bases, and 6 bases lay outside the gene matches. Germline CDR1 is KGHSH and CDR2 is LQKENI. The CDR3 length is 15 residues. The CDR3 reads CASSLAGEQTGELFF. The CDR3 nucleotides read TGTGCCAGCTCGCTAGCGGGAGAACAGACCGGGGAGCTGTTTTTT.

The J gene is TRBJ2-3, the V gene TRBV6-2 or TRBV6-3; no firm D call. Germline CDR1 is MNHEY and CDR2 is SVGEGT. Trimming cost V 3 bases and J 2 bases, with 12 bases left between them. This CDR3 has 15 amino acids. CDR3 sequence reads: CASSYDEANTDTQYF. As DNA, the CDR3 is TGTGCCAGCAGTTATGATGAGGCCAACACAGATACGCAGTATTTT.

This clone was detected a few times. The J gene is TRBJ2-1, the V gene TRBV27; 11 nucleotides line up with TRBD2. CDR1 and CDR2 (germline): MNHEY, SMNVEV (reference sequence). The CDR3 is made up of 17 amino acids. J was trimmed by 9 bases and V by 5 bases; bases with no gene match: 15. The CDR3 DNA reads as TGTGCCAGCAGTCCAATAGGTACTAGCGGGAGTTTGGGTGAGCAGTTCTTC. Translating it yields CASSPIGTSGSLGEQFF.

The rearrangement uses TRBV28 and TRBJ1-5, with unresolved D. Germline CDR1 is MDHEN and CDR2 is SYDVKM. CDR3 length equals 12 residues. V dropped 6 bases and J dropped 5 bases, with 8 bases sitting between them. The CDR3 is CASSPGYQPQHF. For the CDR3, the DNA is TGTGCCAGCAGCCCGGGGTATCAGCCCCAGCATTTT.

As to this clone: Other nucleotide sequences in the sample specify the same CDR3. J is TRBJ2-7 and V is TRBV2, with D possibly TRBD2 on 6 matching bases. The CDR3 runs 14 residues. Trimming removed 1 base at V and 2 bases at J, with 9 bases between. The germline V gene encodes CDR1 SNHLY and CDR2 FYNNEI. The CDR3 DNA sequence: TGTGCCAGCAGTGAAGGGACGGGAGCCTACGAGCAGTACTTC. Translation: CASSEGTGAYEQYF.

This clone was seen just once. This chain uses TRBV11-2 with TRBJ1-2; D possibly corresponds to TRBD1 (6 bases). Germline lookup yields CDR1 SGHAT and CDR2 FQNNGV. The length of the CDR3 is 15 residues. Trimming removed 2 bases from V and 0 bases from J, with 10 bases in between. The CDR3 nucleotides are TGTGCCAGCAGCTTATCGACAGGTCCTAACTATGGCTACACCTTC. It translates to CASSLSTGPNYGYTF.

The rearrangement joins TRBV19 to TRBJ2-3; no definite D call. V was trimmed by 6 bases and J by 1 base, leaving 14 bases between them. The CDR3 contains 15 residues. Germline-derived CDR1 and CDR2 are LNHDA and SQIVND (reference sequence). This CDR3 reads CASREQSPGTDTQYF. In DNA, the CDR3 is TGTGCCAGTAGAGAACAGAGCCCGGGCACAGATACGCAGTATTTT.

The rearrangement uses TRBV27 and TRBJ1-1; 7 bases are a match to TRBD1. This CDR3 comprises 14 residues. Trimming at V came to 4 bases and at J to 5 bases, leaving 7 bases not matched to a gene. CDR1 MNHEY and CDR2 SMNVEV come from the germline V gene (reference sequence). CDR3 nucleotide sequence: TGTGCCAGCAGTTATCGACAGGGAGGAACTGAAGCTTTCTTT. Amino acids: CASSYRQGGTEAFF.

This chain uses TRBV9 with TRBJ2-2; 12 nucleotides agree with TRBD2. Germline lookup yields CDR1 SGDLS and CDR2 YYNGEE. V shed 0 bases, J shed 6 bases, and the junction held 3 bases outside the gene matches. This CDR3 has 16 amino acids. CDR3 DNA: TGTGCCAGCAGCGTAGGACTAGCGGGAGCCCCCGGGGAGCTGTTTTTT. Protein: CASSVGLAGAPGELFF.

V usage is TRBV9 and J usage is TRBJ2-1; D perhaps matches TRBD2 (6 bases). Trimming shortened V by 0 bases and J by 4 bases, and 11 bases separated the two germline ends. Germline V gene sequence: CDR1 SGDLS, CDR2 YYNGEE. CDR3 length: 15 residues. CDR3 sequence: CASSVDLAKYNEQFF. CDR3 in DNA: TGTGCCAGCAGCGTAGACCTAGCGAAATACAATGAGCAGTTCTTC.

The gene calls are TRBV4-1 and TRBJ1-1; no definite D call. The CDR3 has 14 residues. Germline loops: CDR1 MGHRA, CDR2 YSYEKL. V dropped 0 bases and J dropped 2 bases, with 7 bases sitting between them. CDR3 in DNA: TGCGCCAGCAGCCAAGATGCCACTAACACTGAAGCTTTCTTT. Amino acid sequence: CASSQDATNTEAFF.

This chain connects TRBV28 to TRBJ2-7; TRBD1 agrees at 7 bases. Trimming at V came to 5 bases and at J to 2 bases, leaving 3 bases not matched to a gene. The length of the CDR3 is 13 residues. CDR1 and CDR2 (germline): MDHEN, SYDVKM. The CDR3 DNA is TGTGCCAGCAGTGGACAGGTACCCTACGAGCAGTACTTC. This codes for CASSGQVPYEQYF.

The chain joins TRBV6-5 to TRBJ1-1; D possibly corresponds to TRBD1 (6 bases). The CDR3 contains 15 residues. CDR1 and CDR2 (germline): MNHEY, SVGAGI. Trimming shortened V by 3 bases and J by 7 bases, and 18 bases separated the two germline ends. CDR3 protein: CASSYSGQVSSEAFF. CDR3 sequence (DNA): TGTGCCAGCAGTTATTCGGGACAAGTCTCTAGTGAAGCTTTCTTT.